These 21 T cell receptor beta chains were all obtained from the same sample, sequenced in a study of monozygotic twins with inflammatory bowel disease. Each CDR3 protein gets one entry in TCRdb, which reprocessed the 5' RACE reads and gives no DNA. This sample contains about 300,000 distinct CDR3 sequences. The sequenced sample consisted of blood. All receptors derive from a human donor with ulcerative colitis or Crohn's disease, or a healthy co-twin of an affected twin (not recorded which).

The gene calls are TRBV28 and TRBJ1-3; TCRdb reports TRBD1, a call that lacks DNA to check it against. The CDR3 spans 15 residues. Looked up from germline, CDR1 is MDHEN and CDR2 is SYDVKM. The CDR3 spells CASVNTPNTGNTIYF.

The chain carries TRBV19 and TRBJ2-3; TCRdb's D call of TRBD1 is untestable without DNA. Germline CDR1 LNHDA, CDR2 SQIVND (reference sequence). CDR3 size: 14 residues. This CDR3 is CASSIERQADTQYF.

The rearrangement joins TRBV12-3 or TRBV12-4 to TRBJ2-3; lacking DNA, the TRBD1 call made by TCRdb goes unchecked. The CDR3 has 14 amino acids. The CDR3 loop is CASSLQGLVDTQYF.

The V and J genes are TRBV7-3 and TRBJ2-1; TCRdb's assignment of TRBD1 cannot be checked, as there is no DNA. Germline V gives CDR1 SGHTA, CDR2 FQGTGA. The CDR3 has 16 amino acids. The chain's CDR3 is CASSLTATGGINEQFF.

The V and J genes are TRBV4-2 and TRBJ2-7; TCRdb calls TRBD1, which cannot be checked without DNA. This CDR3 contains 13 residues. In germline, CDR1 is LGHNA, CDR2 YNFKEQ. CDR3 sequence: CASSQEAGIEQYF.

The rearrangement joins TRBV9 to TRBJ2-1. The germline CDR1 and CDR2 sequences are SGDLS and YYNGEE. The CDR3 totals 15 residues. CDR3 amino acids: CASSVVAATYNEQFF.

This chain uses TRBV12-3 or TRBV12-4 with TRBJ1-1; the TRBD1 assignment by TCRdb is unverifiable without DNA. This CDR3 has 14 amino acids. The CDR3 spells CASKNSGQHTEAFF.

The CDR3 loop reads CASSLALGVSPLHF. The chain employs TRBV12-3 or TRBV12-4 and TRBJ1-6; checking the TCRdb D call of TRBD1 is not possible without DNA. The CDR3 covers 14 residues.

The rearrangement joins TRBV20-1 to TRBJ1-1; TCRdb proposes TRBD1, but this gene call is untestable without DNA. The germline V gene has CDR1 DFQATT and CDR2 SNEGSKA (reference sequence). CDR3 size: 12 residues. The CDR3 sequence is CSARQGATEAFF.

The chain recombines TRBV20-1 with TRBJ2-1; checking the TCRdb D call of TRBD2 is not possible without DNA. Looked up from germline, CDR1 is DFQATT and CDR2 is SNEGSKA (reference sequence). The CDR3 is 18 amino acids. CDR3 protein: CSARDRGLAGFSYNEQFF.

The CDR3 here is CASSELVFAFF. The rearrangement links TRBV12-3 or TRBV12-4 to TRBJ1-1. This CDR3 is 11 amino acids long.

V usage is TRBV30 and J usage is TRBJ2-5; TCRdb designates TRBD2, a call that cannot be tested without DNA. CDR3 length equals 16 residues. Germline V gene lookup returns CDR1 GTSNPN and CDR2 SVGIG (reference sequence). CDR3: CAWSVRPGQYQETQYF.

V gene TRBV20-1 combines with J gene TRBJ2-7; as DNA is missing, the TRBD2 call by TCRdb cannot be tested. This CDR3 is built from 15 residues. Looked up from germline, CDR1 is DFQATT and CDR2 is SNEGSKA (reference sequence). This chain's CDR3 is CSARGEAGGGYEQYF.

The chain's CDR3 is CASTVGTDTQYF. V and J are TRBV25-1 and TRBJ2-3. Germline V lookup: CDR1 MGHDK, CDR2 SYGVNS. CDR3 size: 12 residues.

Here the CDR3 reads CASSQEPYEQYF. The J gene is TRBJ2-7, the V gene TRBV14. CDR1 SGHDN and CDR2 FVKESK come from the germline V gene. The CDR3 is made up of 12 amino acids. Together with reference TRBV14 and TRBJ2-7, the CDR3 gives the full variable domain: EAGVTQFPSHSVIEKGQTVTLRCDPISGHDNLYWYRRVMGKEIKFLLHFVKESKQDESGMPNNRFLAERTGGTYSTLKVQPAELEDSGVYFCASSQEPYEQYFGPGTRLTVT.

The gene calls are TRBV30 and TRBJ2-3; TCRdb gives TRBD1 as the D gene, but with no DNA this cannot be confirmed. This CDR3 has 15 residues. The V gene's germline CDR1 is GTSNPN and CDR2 SVGIG (reference sequence). This chain's CDR3 is CAWSRSRGILYTQYF.

The chain is built from TRBV12-3 or TRBV12-4 and TRBJ2-2; lacking DNA, the TRBD1 call made by TCRdb goes unchecked. This CDR3 contains 12 residues. The CDR3 sequence is CAGTGHTGELFF.

The V and J genes are TRBV30 and TRBJ2-1; TCRdb outputs TRBD2, but without DNA this stays unchecked. The CDR3 is 14 amino acids. CDR1 is GTSNPN, CDR2 SVGIG, per germline (reference sequence). This chain's CDR3 is CAWRRTSGNNEQFF.

This chain uses TRBV29-1 with TRBJ2-5; TCRdb outputs TRBD1, but without DNA this stays unchecked. Germline CDR1 and CDR2: SQVTM and ANQGSEA. The CDR3 consists of 12 residues. CDR3 loop: CSGQDPGETQYF.

This sequence joins TRBV18 and TRBJ2-3. This CDR3 contains 12 residues. The germline V gene encodes CDR1 KGHSH and CDR2 LQKENI. The CDR3 is CASSRNGDTQYF.

The rearrangement links TRBV5-1 to TRBJ1-4. The V gene's germline CDR1 is SGHRS and CDR2 YFSETQ. The CDR3 runs to 16 residues. The CDR3 here is CASSLDGGSINEKLFF.